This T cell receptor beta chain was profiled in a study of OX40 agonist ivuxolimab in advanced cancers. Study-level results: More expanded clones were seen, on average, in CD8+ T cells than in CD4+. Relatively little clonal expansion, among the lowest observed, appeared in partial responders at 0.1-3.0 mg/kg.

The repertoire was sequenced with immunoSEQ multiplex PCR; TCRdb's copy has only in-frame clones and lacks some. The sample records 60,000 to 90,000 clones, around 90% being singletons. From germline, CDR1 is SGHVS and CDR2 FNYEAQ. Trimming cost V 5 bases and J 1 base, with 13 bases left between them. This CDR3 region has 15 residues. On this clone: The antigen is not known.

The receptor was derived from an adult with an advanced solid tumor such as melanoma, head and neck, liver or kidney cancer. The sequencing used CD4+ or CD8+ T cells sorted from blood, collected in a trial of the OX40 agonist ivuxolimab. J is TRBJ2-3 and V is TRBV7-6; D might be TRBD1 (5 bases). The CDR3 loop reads CASSAGLGRTDTQYF. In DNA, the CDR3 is TGTGCCAGCAGCGCAGGGTTAGGGCGCACAGATACGCAGTATTTT. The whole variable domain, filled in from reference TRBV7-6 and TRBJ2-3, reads GAGVSQSPRYKVTKRGQDVALRCDPISGHVSLYWYRQALGQGPEFLTYFNYEAQQDKSGLPNDRFSAERPEGSISTLTIQRTEQRDSAMYRCASSAGLGRTDTQYFGPGTRLTVL.